The present TCR beta chain was sequenced within a study of blood T cell repertoires in COVID-19. Study at large: Spain, Italy and the United States supplied samples that represented acute and convalescent COVID-19. PBMCs, B-cell-depleted T cells, or T cells provided the cDNA or gDNA that made up the material.

Trimming took 5 bases from V and 3 from J; bases not matched to a gene: 8. Germline V gene lookup returns CDR1 SGHTA and CDR2 FQGTGA. This CDR3 has 15 amino acids. As processed by the authors: Reference gene primer amplification gave estimated nucleated cell counts. Assay used: immunoSEQ multiplex PCR; TCRdb lists only in-frame clones, some missing. The DNA was the basis for D and trimming; V, J and clone size are from that table. Of about 120,000 clones listed, 85% to 90% were seen once; the top ten hold less than 30%. The sequenced sample consisted of peripheral blood. The TCR comes from a man between 65 and 79 years old with active or convalescent COVID-19. The chain recombines TRBV7-3 with TRBJ2-3, with TRBD1 identical over 7 bases. The CDR3 sequence: CASSLQGDLTDTQYF. The CDR3 DNA is TGTGCCAGCAGCCTCCAGGGGGACCTGACAGATACGCAGTATTTT.